The next 9 T cell receptor beta chains were all read from a single sample in a study of blood T cell repertoires in COVID-19. Some clones are missing from TCRdb's copy, which holds only in-frame ones; the method was immunoSEQ multiplex PCR. The sample consists of 280,000 or so clones, 87% of them appearing once. Sequencing was carried out using PBMCs or T cells enriched from blood (not recorded which). The receptors were gathered from a woman aged 40 to 50 who had recovered from COVID-19.

The genes are TRBV7-2 and TRBJ1-1; 7 bases are a match to TRBD1. In germline, CDR1 is SGHTA, CDR2 FQGNSA. V lost 5 bases to trimming and J lost 2 bases; unmatched junction nucleotides: 5. CDR3 size: 14 residues. CDR3 bases: TGTGCCAGCAGCCCAGGGACAGCCAACACTGAAGCTTTCTTT. Amino acid sequence: CASSPGTANTEAFF.

The chain carries TRBV18 and TRBJ1-5; D might be TRBD1 (5 bases). Germline V gives CDR1 KGHSH, CDR2 LQKENI. V was clipped by 2 bases and J by 4 bases, with 12 bases between them. CDR3 length: 15 residues. The CDR3 DNA sequence: TGTGCCAGCTCACCAAGGCAGGGTGAAAATCAGCCCCAGCATTTT. Amino acid sequence: CASSPRQGENQPQHF.

The V call is TRBV7-2, the J call TRBJ1-6; a possible D gene is TRBD1 (5 bases). Trimming stripped 1 base from V and 10 bases from J, with 20 bases between. CDR1 is SGHTA and CDR2 is FQGNSA in the germline V gene. CDR3 length equals 17 residues. The CDR3 region is CASSLGQSGGLGSPLHF. The CDR3 DNA follows: TGTGCCAGCAGCTTAGGACAGTCTGGCGGTCTTGGGTCACCCCTCCACTTT.

This clone appeared once. This chain uses TRBV3-1 (or the pseudogene TRBV3-2) with TRBJ2-3, with D perhaps matching TRBD2 (6 bases). V was cut by 3 bases and J by 3 bases, with 19 bases left in between. Germline CDR1 reads LGHDT; CDR2 reads YNNKEL (reference sequence). The CDR3 has 17 residues. The CDR3 region is CASSQGGLKTFTDTQYF. The CDR3 DNA sequence: TGTGCCAGCAGCCAGGGGGGATTGAAGACTTTTACAGATACGCAGTATTTT.

The chain couples TRBV6-1 to TRBJ2-7; tentatively, D is TRBD1 (6 bases). The CDR3 has 13 residues. V lost 3 bases, J lost 1 base, and 7 bases lay in between. Germline V lookup: CDR1 MNHNS, CDR2 SASEGT. CDR3 amino acids: CASSDRGSYEQYF. In DNA form, the CDR3 reads TGTGCCAGCAGTGACAGGGGTTCCTACGAGCAGTACTTC.

The genes are TRBV28 and TRBJ1-1, with D unclear. Trimming stripped 6 bases from V and 1 base from J, with 15 bases between. There are 15 residues in the CDR3. From germline, CDR1 is MDHEN and CDR2 SYDVKM. The chain's CDR3 is CASSIWETRNTEAFF. In nucleotides, the CDR3 is TGTGCCAGCAGCATATGGGAGACGCGGAACACTGAAGCTTTCTTT.

This rearrangement joins TRBV9 to TRBJ1-5; no firm D call. V was clipped by 0 bases and J by 2 bases, with 6 bases between them. Germline-derived CDR1 and CDR2 are SGDLS and YYNGEE. CDR3 size: 14 residues. The CDR3 sequence: CASSVAGGNQPQHF. The CDR3 DNA reads TGTGCCAGCAGCGTAGCGGGTGGCAATCAGCCCCAGCATTTT.

The chain combines TRBV7-2 with TRBJ2-7; TRBD1 might be the D (6 bases). This CDR3 contains 15 residues. Germline V gives CDR1 SGHTA, CDR2 FQGNSA. With 3 bases removed from V and 0 bases from J, the gap between germline ends came to 12 bases. The CDR3 bases are TGTGCCAGCAGCTTCCCCGAGGGGGTCTCCTACGAGCAGTACTTC. Amino acids: CASSFPEGVSYEQYF.

The chain uses TRBV2 and TRBJ1-1; D is perhaps TRBD1 (5 bases). Germline CDR1 is SNHLY and CDR2 is FYNNEI. This CDR3 region has 13 residues. Trimming took 9 bases from V and 1 from J, leaving 12 bases between them. The CDR3 loop reads CARGALGNTEAFF. In DNA form, the CDR3 reads TGTGCCAGAGGGGCCCTGGGGAACACTGAAGCTTTCTTT.